This note documents a single T cell receptor (beta chain) sequence. As yet, its antigen is unknown. This record belongs to a study of cytomegalovirus exposure and HLA in healthy donors. Across the whole study: Approximately 180 million T cells yielded more than 90 million unique TCR beta sequences, as an earlier analysis found.

Broader study findings: Later analysis suggested most CMV-associated TCR beta chains were HLA-restricted. Among TCR beta chains, those listed as cytomegalovirus-associated numbered more than 150. It was reportedly the case that the classifier diagnosed cytomegalovirus status with high specificity and sensitivity.

60 Vbeta and 13 Jbeta primers were used in PCR. Clones were read by immunoSEQ multiplex PCR, and TCRdb kept only the in-frame ones, dropping some. The table lists 130,000 or so clones, about 77% of them singletons, with under 2% in the top ten. Trimming removed 4 bases at V and 2 bases at J, with 8 bases between. The germline V gene encodes CDR1 SGHTA and CDR2 FQGNSA. The CDR3 length is 13 residues. This chain joins TRBV7-2 and TRBJ1-1; the D is unclear. Sequenced material: PBMCs. This receptor was taken from a female donor in good health and CMV-seronegative. The CDR3 sequence is CASSSWLNTEAFF. CDR3 coding DNA: TGTGCCAGCAGCTCCTGGCTCAACACTGAAGCTTTCTTT.